The 26 T cell receptor beta chains in this list originate from one sample, sequenced in a study of cytomegalovirus exposure and HLA in healthy donors. The PCR employed 60 Vbeta primers together with 13 Jbeta primers. Sequencing was performed with immunoSEQ multiplex PCR; in TCRdb, only in-frame clones are kept and a portion is missing. The sample shows roughly 110,000 clones, 60% to 75% of them seen only once. Input material: PBMCs. The receptors derive from a male donor in good health and CMV-seropositive.

This rearrangement joins TRBV25-1 to TRBJ1-2; D remains ambiguous. V was clipped by 4 bases and J by 4 bases, with 16 bases between them. CDR1 is MGHDK and CDR2 is SYGVNS in the germline V gene. CDR3 length: 15 amino acids. The CDR3 spells CASSGRSQLSYGYTF. The CDR3 DNA sequence: TGTGCCAGCAGTGGACGATCACAGCTCAGCTATGGCTACACCTTC.

The rearrangement links TRBV6-5 to TRBJ2-7; 9 bases agree with TRBD1. This CDR3 region has 15 residues. J was trimmed by 3 bases and V by 3 bases; bases with no gene match: 6. Looked up from germline, CDR1 is MNHEY and CDR2 is SVGAGI. In DNA, the CDR3 is TGTGCCAGCAGTTATATACCGGGACAGGGCTACGAGCAGTACTTC. Its translation is CASSYIPGQGYEQYF.

The genes are TRBV29-1 and TRBJ1-2; maybe TRBD1 (5 bases). Germline-derived CDR1 and CDR2 are SQVTM and ANQGSEA. V lost 1 base, J lost 8 bases, and 8 bases lay in between. This CDR3 contains 11 residues. The CDR3 region is CSVEAGWGYTF. The CDR3 DNA follows: TGCAGCGTTGAAGCAGGGTGGGGCTACACCTTC. Full variable domain (missing parts from reference TRBV29-1 and TRBJ1-2): SAVISQKPSRDICQRGTSLTIQCQVDSQVTMMFWYRQQPGQSLTLIATANQGSEATYESGFVIDKFPISRPNLTFSTLTVSNMSPEDSSIYLCSVEAGWGYTFGSGTRLTVV.

This clone was detected a few times. The CDR3 loop is CASRQGTVLDTEAFF. The CDR3 nucleotides read TGTGCCAGCAGACAGGGGACAGTCCTAGACACTGAAGCTTTCTTT. This rearrangement joins TRBV6-5 to TRBJ1-1; 7 bases map to TRBD1. The V gene's germline CDR1 is MNHEY and CDR2 SVGAGI. The V gene end was trimmed by 6 bases and the J gene end by 3 bases; junction bases not matched to a gene: 10. This CDR3 contains 15 residues.

This clone was counted a few times. The chain is built from TRBV4-3 and TRBJ2-7, with 7 bases fitting TRBD1. This CDR3 has 13 amino acids. The junction had 2 bases not matched to a gene; V was cut back by 4 bases and J by 2 bases. Germline V gives CDR1 LGHNA, CDR2 YSLEER. The CDR3 spells CASSRDSAYEQYF. The CDR3 coding sequence is TGCGCCAGCAGCCGGGACAGCGCCTACGAGCAGTACTTC.

The chain couples TRBV7-2 to TRBJ2-7; maybe TRBD2 (6 bases). Deletions cut 4 bases from V and 6 bases from J, with 10 bases between. The germline V gene has CDR1 SGHTA and CDR2 FQGNSA. CDR3 length equals 12 residues. CDR3 sequence reads: CASSYQGGEQYF. Written as DNA, the CDR3 is TGTGCCAGCAGCTACCAGGGAGGCGAGCAGTACTTC.

CDR3 DNA: TGTGCCAGCAGCTCCTACCGACGGGACAGTGGGGACTATGGCTACACCTTC. This gives the protein CASSSYRRDSGDYGYTF. The gene calls are TRBV11-2 and TRBJ1-2, with 7 bases identical to TRBD1. The CDR3 spans 17 residues. V was clipped by 4 bases and J by 3 bases; unmatched bases: 14. Germline V gene data show CDR1 as SGHAT and CDR2 as FQNNGV. The entire variable domain, with the rest obtained from reference TRBV11-2 and TRBJ1-2, is as follows: EAGVAQSPRYKIIEKRQSVAFWCNPISGHATLYWYQQILGQGPKLLIQFQNNGVVDDSQLPKDRFSAERLKGVDSTLKIQPAKLEDSAVYLCASSSYRRDSGDYGYTFGSGTRLTVV.

The chain's CDR3 is CAWSGLAGGEQYF. CDR3 nucleotide sequence: TGTGCCTGGAGTGGGTTAGCGGGGGGCGAGCAGTACTTC. The chain carries TRBV30 and TRBJ2-7; 10 nucleotides match TRBD2. This CDR3 region has 13 residues. J was trimmed by 6 bases and V by 1 base; bases with no gene match: 3. The germline gives CDR1 GTSNPN, CDR2 SVGIG (reference sequence).

Points on this clone: Germline and junction disagree at one end, which may indicate a read error. V gene TRBV5-6 combines with J gene TRBJ1-5; 7 bases agree with TRBD1. CDR3 length: 15 residues. Germline V CDR1 and CDR2: SGHDT, YYEEEE. The CDR3 bases are TGTGCCAGCAGCGAACAGGGGTTGGGCAATCAGCCCCAGAATTTT. This translates into CASSEQGLGNQPQNF. Looking up the rest from reference TRBV5-6 and TRBJ1-5 gives the full variable domain: DAGVTQSPTHLIKTRGQQVTLRCSPKSGHDTVSWYQQALGQGPQFIFQYYEEEERQRGNFPDRFSGHQFPNYSSELNVNALLLGDSALYLCASSEQGLGNQPQNFGDGTRLSIL.

The rearrangement uses TRBV20-1 and TRBJ2-1; TRBD2 is a possible D gene (5 bases). Trimming shortened V by 1 base and J by 9 bases, and 7 bases separated the two germline ends. CDR1 and CDR2 (germline): DFQATT, SNEGSKA (reference sequence). The CDR3 consists of 11 residues. Written as DNA, the CDR3 is TGCAGTGCTAGAGTGGCGGGTGAGCAGTTCTTC. Its protein is CSARVAGEQFF.

The rearrangement links TRBV6-6 to TRBJ1-1, with D uncertain. CDR1 MNHNY and CDR2 SVGAGI come from the germline V gene (reference sequence). CDR3 length: 13 residues. V lost 2 bases and J 4 bases, leaving 8 bases between the germline ends. The CDR3 protein is CASSYVDSTEAFF. For the CDR3, the DNA is TGTGCCAGCAGTTACGTAGATAGCACTGAAGCTTTCTTT.

This clone was picked up a small number of times. The CDR3 bases are TGCAGCGTAGTACCAGGGGGCTCTGAAGCTTTCTTT. It encodes CSVVPGGSEAFF. The chain is built from TRBV29-1 and TRBJ1-1, with TRBD1 matching over 8 bases. After removal of 6 bases from V and 6 bases from J, the junction contained 6 bases not matched to a gene. Per the germline V gene, CDR1 is SQVTM and CDR2 is ANQGSEA. CDR3 size: 12 residues.

This chain uses TRBV6-1 with TRBJ1-4; 10 bases map to TRBD1. V was pared by 6 bases and J by 0 bases, with 7 bases of the junction left unmatched. There are 17 residues in the CDR3. The germline CDR1 and CDR2 sequences are MNHNS and SASEGT. The CDR3 region has the DNA TGTGCCAGCAGGGAAAGGGACAGGGGTGCAACTAATGAAAAACTGTTTTTT. It encodes CASRERDRGATNEKLFF.

V and J are TRBV5-6 and TRBJ2-2; D perhaps matches TRBD2 (7 bases). Trimming left V 7 bases short and J 5 bases short, with 9 bases between. CDR1 is SGHDT and CDR2 is YYEEEE in the germline V gene. The CDR3 is made up of 12 amino acids. CDR3 nucleotides: TGTGCCAGCGAGGGGGGGACCGGGGAGCTGTTTTTT. Residues: CASEGGTGELFF.

This clone was counted a few times. The J gene is TRBJ1-1, the V gene TRBV11-2; no definite D call. V was cut by 3 bases and J by 2 bases, with 16 bases left in between. This CDR3 contains 16 residues. Looked up from germline, CDR1 is SGHAT and CDR2 is FQNNGV. As DNA, the CDR3 is TGTGCCAGCAGCTTTATGGTACAGCTTTCTAACACTGAAGCTTTCTTT. Its protein product is CASSFMVQLSNTEAFF. The full variable domain, its missing parts supplied by reference TRBV11-2 and TRBJ1-1, is EAGVAQSPRYKIIEKRQSVAFWCNPISGHATLYWYQQILGQGPKLLIQFQNNGVVDDSQLPKDRFSAERLKGVDSTLKIQPAKLEDSAVYLCASSFMVQLSNTEAFFGQGTRLTVV.

This sequence joins TRBV29-1 and TRBJ2-5, with TRBD2 identical over 7 bases. CDR3 length: 14 residues. V lost 3 bases and J lost 2; bases outside the gene matches: 6. Per the germline V gene, CDR1 is SQVTM and CDR2 is ANQGSEA. The DNA of the CDR3 is TGCAGCGTTGAGTGGACTAGACTACAAGAGACCCAGTACTTC. Its translation: CSVEWTRLQETQYF.

The chain recombines TRBV6-5 with TRBJ2-1, with D perhaps matching TRBD2 (5 bases). The CDR3 loop spans 13 amino acids. Trimming took 5 bases from V and 0 from J, leaving 5 bases between them. The germline gives CDR1 MNHEY, CDR2 SVGAGI. CDR3 DNA: TGTGCCAGCAGTGCGGGCTCCTACAATGAGCAGTTCTTC. Translated, it gives CASSAGSYNEQFF.

This sequence joins TRBV30 and TRBJ2-1; D is possibly TRBD2 (5 bases). The CDR3 is 15 amino acids. CDR1 and CDR2 (germline): GTSNPN, SVGIG (reference sequence). The germline V and J ends were trimmed by 1 base and 0 bases, with 10 bases remaining between them. CDR3 DNA: TGTGCCTGGAGTGGTGAACGGGGCTCCTACAATGAGCAGTTCTTC. Amino acids: CAWSGERGSYNEQFF. Full variable domain (remainder filled in from reference TRBV30 and TRBJ2-1): SQTIHQWPATLVQPVGSPLSLECTVEGTSNPNLYWYRQAAGRGLQLLFYSVGIGQISSEVPQNLSASRPQDRQFILSSKKLLLSDSGFYLCAWSGERGSYNEQFFGPGTRLTVL.

V is TRBV5-1 and J is TRBJ2-1, with D uncertain. The V end lost 8 bases, the J end lost 2 bases, and 17 bases lay between the germline ends. This CDR3 comprises 15 residues. The V gene's germline CDR1 is SGHRS and CDR2 YFSETQ. DNA for the CDR3: TGCGCCAGTTCCTTAGCTTCAAGCCCCTACAATGAGCAGTTCTTC. As protein: CASSLASSPYNEQFF.

The chain couples TRBV27 to TRBJ2-2, with 13 nucleotides matching TRBD2. Germline V gene lookup returns CDR1 MNHEY and CDR2 SMNVEV (reference sequence). This CDR3 spans 16 amino acids. The V gene end was trimmed by 5 bases and the J gene end by 7 bases; junction bases not matched to a gene: 7. The CDR3 DNA reads TGTGCCAGCAGTCCCCGGACTAGCGGGGGCGGCGGGGAGCTGTTTTTT. This codes for CASSPRTSGGGGELFF.

V usage is TRBV9 and J usage is TRBJ1-2; D is perhaps TRBD1 (6 bases). This CDR3 has 14 residues. Looked up from germline, CDR1 is SGDLS and CDR2 is YYNGEE. V was pared by 2 bases and J by 4 bases, with 12 bases between. In DNA form, the CDR3 reads TGTGCCAGCAGCGTCGGAGGGGGGGGCTATGGCTACACCTTC. Its protein product is CASSVGGGGYGYTF.

This chain uses TRBV6-5 with TRBJ2-5; a weak D match, TRBD2 (5 bases). Germline CDR1 and CDR2: MNHEY and SVGAGI. Trimming cost V 5 bases and J 5 bases, with 15 bases left between them. The CDR3 totals 14 residues. In nucleotides, the CDR3 is TGTGCCAGCAGTCCGTCAGGCGGCGGGGAGACCCAGTACTTC. Translating gives CASSPSGGGETQYF.

This rearrangement joins TRBV7-3 to TRBJ2-1; 11 bases match TRBD1. Germline V CDR1 and CDR2: SGHTA, FQGTGA. This CDR3 comprises 17 residues. The J segment lost 4 bases and the V segment lost 5 bases, leaving 10 bases of the junction unmatched. In nucleotides, the CDR3 is TGTGCCAGCAGCCTAAGGGGGACAGGGGGGAAATACAATGAGCAGTTCTTC. Translated: CASSLRGTGGKYNEQFF.

V gene TRBV6-4 combines with J gene TRBJ2-3, with D unresolved. This CDR3 spans 15 amino acids. Per germline, CDR1 MRHNA and CDR2 SNTAGT. V dropped 3 bases and J dropped 5 bases, with 15 bases sitting between them. CDR3 nucleotides: TGTGCCAGCAGTGAATTTAGTTCCAATCGAGATACGCAGTATTTT. Translation gives CASSEFSSNRDTQYF.

J is TRBJ2-2 and V is TRBV6-4; TRBD2 might be the D (6 bases). The CDR3 is made up of 14 amino acids. V was shortened by 4 bases and J by 4 bases, with 10 bases between the two germline ends. Germline V gene data show CDR1 as MRHNA and CDR2 as SNTAGT. The CDR3 region is CASSAMGGTGELFF. CDR3 bases: TGTGCCAGCAGTGCTATGGGGGGCACCGGGGAGCTGTTTTTT.

The rearrangement joins TRBV6-4 to TRBJ2-2, with D tentatively TRBD2 (6 bases). Trimming removed 2 bases from V and 2 bases from J, with 12 bases in between. This CDR3 spans 16 amino acids. Germline values: CDR1 MRHNA, CDR2 SNTAGT. The DNA of the CDR3 is TGTGCCAGCAGTGACCGGGGCGGGGTTAACACCGGGGAGCTGTTTTTT. Its translation: CASSDRGGVNTGELFF.